This T cell receptor beta chain was recorded in a study of blood T cell repertoires in COVID-19. Study details: Whether acute or convalescent, the COVID-19 samples came from the United States, Italy and Spain.

Only in-frame clones appear in the TCRdb table, and some are missing; sequencing was by immunoSEQ multiplex PCR. The data contain 350,000 to 500,000 clones, 88% of them singletons. Deletions cut 5 bases from V and 5 bases from J, with 9 bases between. The CDR3 extends over 12 amino acids. The germline gives CDR1 MDHEN, CDR2 SYDVKM. The sequence was obtained from a woman younger than 35 who had been exposed to COVID-19. This rearrangement joins TRBV28 to TRBJ1-2; no clear D. Sequencing was done on a sample of PBMCs or T cells enriched from blood (not recorded which). In nucleotides, the CDR3 is TGTGCCAGCAGTGAGATTATTTATGGCTACACCTTC. Amino acid sequence: CASSEIIYGYTF.